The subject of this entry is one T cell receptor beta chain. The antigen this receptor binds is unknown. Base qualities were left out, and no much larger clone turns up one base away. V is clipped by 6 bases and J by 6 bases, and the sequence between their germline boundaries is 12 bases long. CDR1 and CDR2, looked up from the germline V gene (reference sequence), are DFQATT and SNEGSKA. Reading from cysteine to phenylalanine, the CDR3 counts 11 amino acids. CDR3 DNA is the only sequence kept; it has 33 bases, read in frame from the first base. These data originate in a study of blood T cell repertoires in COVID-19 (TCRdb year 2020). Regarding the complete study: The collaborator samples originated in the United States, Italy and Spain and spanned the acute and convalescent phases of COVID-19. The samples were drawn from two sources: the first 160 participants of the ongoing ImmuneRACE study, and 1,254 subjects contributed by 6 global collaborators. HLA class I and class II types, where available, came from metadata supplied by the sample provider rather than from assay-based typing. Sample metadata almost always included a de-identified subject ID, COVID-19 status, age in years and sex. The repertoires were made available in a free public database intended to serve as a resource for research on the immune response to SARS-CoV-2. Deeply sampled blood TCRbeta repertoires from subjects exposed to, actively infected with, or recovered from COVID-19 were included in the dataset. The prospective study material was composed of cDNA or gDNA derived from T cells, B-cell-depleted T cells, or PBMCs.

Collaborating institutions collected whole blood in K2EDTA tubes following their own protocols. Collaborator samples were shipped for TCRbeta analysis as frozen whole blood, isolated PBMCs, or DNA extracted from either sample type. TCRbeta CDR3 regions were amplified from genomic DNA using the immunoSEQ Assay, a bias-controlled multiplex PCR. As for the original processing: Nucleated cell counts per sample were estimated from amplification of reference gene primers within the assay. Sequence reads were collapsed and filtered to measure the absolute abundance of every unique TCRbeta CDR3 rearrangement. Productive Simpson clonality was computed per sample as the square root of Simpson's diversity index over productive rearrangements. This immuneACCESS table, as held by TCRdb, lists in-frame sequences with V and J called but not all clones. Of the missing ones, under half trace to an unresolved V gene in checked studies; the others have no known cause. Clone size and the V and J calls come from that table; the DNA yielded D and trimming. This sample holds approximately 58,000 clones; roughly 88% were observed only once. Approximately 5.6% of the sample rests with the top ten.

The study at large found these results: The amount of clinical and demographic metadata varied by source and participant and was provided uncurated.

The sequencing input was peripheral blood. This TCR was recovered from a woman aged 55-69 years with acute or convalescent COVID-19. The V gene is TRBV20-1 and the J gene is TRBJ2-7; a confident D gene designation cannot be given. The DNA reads TGCAGTGCCGTCGCGGCAGCCGAGCAGTACTTC. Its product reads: CSAVAAAEQYF.